This T cell receptor (beta chain) derives from a study of blood T cell repertoires in COVID-19. At the level of the study: COVID-19 samples from acute and convalescent phases originated in the United States, Italy and Spain.

Assay: immunoSEQ multiplex PCR; the TCRdb copy retains only in-frame clones and omits some. The repertoire holds about 260,000 clones, 87% seen once, with about 1.4% in the top ten. V was pared by 1 base and J by 5 bases, with 4 bases of the junction left unmatched. Germline CDR1 and CDR2: MNHEY and SMNVEV (reference sequence). This CDR3 spans 15 amino acids. The TCR originated in a woman aged 40 to 49 who had recovered from COVID-19. The J gene is TRBJ2-2, the V gene TRBV27; 7 nucleotides align to TRBD2. Sequenced material: peripheral blood. CDR3 DNA: TGTGCCAGCAGTTTATTTAAGGGAGGGACCGGGGAGCTGTTTTTT. Amino acids: CASSLFKGGTGELFF.